This TCR beta chain was observed in a study of somatic mutations in cytotoxic T cells in rheumatoid arthritis. Study as a whole: Immediately following diagnosis and ahead of any treatment, patient blood (around 30 ml EDTA) was drawn. Study observations and caveats: No significant CD8+ T-cell clonality difference was found between rheumatoid arthritis patients and age-matched controls. The identity of the antigens targeted by the expanded CD8+ clones remained unknown.

Authors' processing steps: Rarely, patient CD8+ clones larger than 1% corresponded to published virus-specific TCRB sequences. Some clones are missing from TCRdb's copy, which holds only in-frame ones; the method was immunoSEQ multiplex PCR. V and J calls plus clone size are reproduced from that table; the DNA served to infer D and trimming. The sample carries 12,000 to 15,000 clones, about nine tenths recorded once. Points on this clone: Its specificity is unknown.

The receptor was derived from a man aged 65 to 79 with rheumatoid arthritis. The sequenced sample consisted of CD4+ T cells sorted from blood.

CDR3: CASSYSAYGGPYGYTF. DNA for the CDR3: TGTGCCAGCAGTTACTCGGCGTATGGCGGCCCCTATGGCTACACCTTC. The rearrangement joins TRBV6-5 to TRBJ1-2; no reliable D call. V lost 0 bases, J lost 4 bases, and 15 bases lay in between. Germline CDR1 is MNHEY and CDR2 is SVGAGI. The CDR3 contains 16 residues.